This record concerns one TCR beta chain sequence. Its antigen is undetermined. There are 14 residues in the CDR3. Trimming removed 4 bases at V and 0 bases at J, with 9 bases between. CDR1 LGHDT and CDR2 YNNKEL come from the germline V gene (reference sequence). This sample is part of a study of CD8 T cells in ankylosing spondylitis. TCRdb analysed the 5' RACE reads with MiXCR anew, one entry per CDR3 protein. The sample yields about 170,000 distinct CDR3 sequences, about 16% seen once. Study-level results: Blood of patients with ankylosing spondylitis appeared to be characterized by a TCR beta motif of several highly homologous variants. Disease-associated clones were CD8+ and fairly uncommon in peripheral blood. A subset of motif variants has previously been described in the synovial fluid and blood of reactive arthritis.

V is TRBV3-1 and J is TRBJ1-1; D is ambiguous. The sequence came from a male donor with ankylosing spondylitis or in good health (not recorded which). The sequenced sample was blood, either unsorted or a sorted T cell fraction (not recorded which). The CDR3 protein is CASSPATVNTEAFF. CDR3 coding DNA: TGTGCCAGCAGCCCCGCTACCGTGAACACTGAAGCTTTCTTT.